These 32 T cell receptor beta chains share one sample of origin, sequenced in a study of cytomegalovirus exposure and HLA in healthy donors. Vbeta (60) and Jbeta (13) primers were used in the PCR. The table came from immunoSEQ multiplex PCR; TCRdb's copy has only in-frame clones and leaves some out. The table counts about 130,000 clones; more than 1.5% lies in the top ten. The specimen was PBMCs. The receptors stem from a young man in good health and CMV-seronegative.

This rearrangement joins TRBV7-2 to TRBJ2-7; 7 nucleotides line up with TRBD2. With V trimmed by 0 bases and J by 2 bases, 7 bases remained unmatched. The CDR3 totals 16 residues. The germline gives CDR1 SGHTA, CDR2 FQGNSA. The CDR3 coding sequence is TGTGCCAGCAGCTTAGCGGGGCCAGCGGGGACCTACGAGCAGTACTTC. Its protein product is CASSLAGPAGTYEQYF.

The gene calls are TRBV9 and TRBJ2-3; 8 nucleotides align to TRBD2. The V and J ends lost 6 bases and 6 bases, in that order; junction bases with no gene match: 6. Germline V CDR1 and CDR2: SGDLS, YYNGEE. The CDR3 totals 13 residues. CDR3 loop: CASTSGGRDTQYF. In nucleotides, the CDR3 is TGTGCCAGCACCTCGGGGGGGCGCGATACGCAGTATTTT.

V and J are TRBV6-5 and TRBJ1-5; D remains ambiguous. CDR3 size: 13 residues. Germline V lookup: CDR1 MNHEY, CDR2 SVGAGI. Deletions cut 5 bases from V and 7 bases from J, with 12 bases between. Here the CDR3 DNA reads TGTGCCAGCAGTACTGGGCCAGGCCAGCCCCAGCATTTT. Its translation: CASSTGPGQPQHF.

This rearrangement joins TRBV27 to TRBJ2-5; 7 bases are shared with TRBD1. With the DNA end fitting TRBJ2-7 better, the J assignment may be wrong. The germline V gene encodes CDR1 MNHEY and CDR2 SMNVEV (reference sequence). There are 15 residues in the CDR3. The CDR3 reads CASSLGQASSYEQYF. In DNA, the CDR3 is TGTGCCAGCAGTTTAGGACAGGCTAGCTCCTACGAGCAGTACTTC.

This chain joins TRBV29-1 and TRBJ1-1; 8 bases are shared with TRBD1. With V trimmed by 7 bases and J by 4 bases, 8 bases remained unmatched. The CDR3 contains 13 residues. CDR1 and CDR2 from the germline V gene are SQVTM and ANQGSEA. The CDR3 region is CSASLTGGTEAFF. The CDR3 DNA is TGCAGCGCTTCCTTAACAGGGGGCACTGAAGCTTTCTTT.

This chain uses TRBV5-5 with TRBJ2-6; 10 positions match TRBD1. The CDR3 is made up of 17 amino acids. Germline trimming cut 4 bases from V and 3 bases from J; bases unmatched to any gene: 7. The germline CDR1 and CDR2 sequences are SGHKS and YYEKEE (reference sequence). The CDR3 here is CASSPLTGGFGANVLTF. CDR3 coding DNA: TGTGCCAGCAGCCCCCTGACAGGGGGCTTTGGGGCCAACGTCCTGACTTTC.

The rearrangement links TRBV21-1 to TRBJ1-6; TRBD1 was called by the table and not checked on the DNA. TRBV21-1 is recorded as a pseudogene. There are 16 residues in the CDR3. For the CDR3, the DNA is TGTGCCAGCAGCAAATGGCACCAGGGTGTGAATTCACCCCTCCACTTT. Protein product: CASSKWHQGVNSPLHF.

This chain's CDR3 is CASSADVTGSVYEQYF. CDR3 DNA: TGCGCCAGCAGCGCAGACGTGACAGGGTCGGTCTACGAGCAGTACTTC. This chain joins TRBV5-1 and TRBJ2-7, with 7 bases lining up with TRBD1. CDR3 length: 16 residues. Germline V gives CDR1 SGHRS, CDR2 YFSETQ. Trimming at V came to 4 bases and at J to 3 bases, leaving 13 bases not matched to a gene.

As DNA, the CDR3 is TGTGCCAGCATAGGACAGGGAAACCACGAGCAGTACTTC. As protein: CASIGQGNHEQYF. The gene calls are TRBV6-5 and TRBJ2-7, with TRBD1 identical over 8 bases. Germline V gene lookup returns CDR1 MNHEY and CDR2 SVGAGI. This CDR3 has 13 residues. V gave up 7 bases and J gave up 5 bases; unmatched junction bases: 7.

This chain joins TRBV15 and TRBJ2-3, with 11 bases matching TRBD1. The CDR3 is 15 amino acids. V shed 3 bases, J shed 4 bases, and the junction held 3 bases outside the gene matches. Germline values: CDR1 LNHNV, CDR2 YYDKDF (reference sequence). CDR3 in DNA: TGTGCCACCAGCAGGGGGACAGGGGGGGCAGATACGCAGTATTTT. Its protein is CATSRGTGGADTQYF.

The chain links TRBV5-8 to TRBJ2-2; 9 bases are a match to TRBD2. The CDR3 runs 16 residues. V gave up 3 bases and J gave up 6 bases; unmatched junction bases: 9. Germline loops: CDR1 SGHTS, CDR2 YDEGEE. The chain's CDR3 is CASSSAGGPSSGELFF. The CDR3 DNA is TGTGCCAGCAGCTCGGCGGGAGGGCCGAGCTCCGGGGAGCTGTTTTTT.

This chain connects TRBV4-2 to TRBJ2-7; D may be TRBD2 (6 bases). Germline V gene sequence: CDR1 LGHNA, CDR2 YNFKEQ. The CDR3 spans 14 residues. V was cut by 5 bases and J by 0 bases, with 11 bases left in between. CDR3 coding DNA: TGTGCCAGCAGCGCTGGGGACTCCTCCTACGAGCAGTACTTC. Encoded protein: CASSAGDSSYEQYF.

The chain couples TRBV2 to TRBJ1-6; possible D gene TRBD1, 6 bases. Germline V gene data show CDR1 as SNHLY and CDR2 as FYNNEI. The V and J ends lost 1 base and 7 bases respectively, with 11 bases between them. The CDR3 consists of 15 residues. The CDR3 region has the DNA TGTGCCAGCAGTGAAGGCCCTCAGGGGAATTCACCCCTCCACTTT. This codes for CASSEGPQGNSPLHF.

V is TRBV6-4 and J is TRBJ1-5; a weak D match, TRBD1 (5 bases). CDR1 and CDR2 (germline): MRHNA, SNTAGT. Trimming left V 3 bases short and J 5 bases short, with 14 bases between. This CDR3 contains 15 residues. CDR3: CASSEVAGWHQPQHF. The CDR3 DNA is TGTGCCAGCAGTGAGGTGGCAGGGTGGCATCAGCCCCAGCATTTT.

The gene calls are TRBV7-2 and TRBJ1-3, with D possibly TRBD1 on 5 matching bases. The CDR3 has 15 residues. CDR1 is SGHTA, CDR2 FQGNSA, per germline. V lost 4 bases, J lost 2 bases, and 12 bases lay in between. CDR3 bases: TGTGCCAGCAGCTATCGGGGGGGGGCTGGAAACACCATATATTTT. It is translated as CASSYRGGAGNTIYF.

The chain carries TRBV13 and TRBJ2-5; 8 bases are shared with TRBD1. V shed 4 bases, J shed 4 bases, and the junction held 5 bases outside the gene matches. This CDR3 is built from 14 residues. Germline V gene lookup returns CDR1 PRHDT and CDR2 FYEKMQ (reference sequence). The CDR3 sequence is CASSSRGRGETQYF. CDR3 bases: TGTGCCAGCAGCTCCAGGGGGCGCGGAGAGACCCAGTACTTC.

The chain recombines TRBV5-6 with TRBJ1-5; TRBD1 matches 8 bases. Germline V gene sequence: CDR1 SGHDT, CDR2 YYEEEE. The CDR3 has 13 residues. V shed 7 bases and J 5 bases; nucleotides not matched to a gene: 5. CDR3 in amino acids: CASGAGGDQPQHF. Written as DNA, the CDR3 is TGTGCCAGCGGGGCAGGGGGCGATCAGCCCCAGCATTTT.

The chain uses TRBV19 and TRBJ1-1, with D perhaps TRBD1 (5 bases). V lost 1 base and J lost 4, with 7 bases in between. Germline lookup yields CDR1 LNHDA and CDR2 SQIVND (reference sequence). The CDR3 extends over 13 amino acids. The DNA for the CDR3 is TGTGCCAGTAGTATAGCCAGGGCCACTGAAGCTTTCTTT. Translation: CASSIARATEAFF.

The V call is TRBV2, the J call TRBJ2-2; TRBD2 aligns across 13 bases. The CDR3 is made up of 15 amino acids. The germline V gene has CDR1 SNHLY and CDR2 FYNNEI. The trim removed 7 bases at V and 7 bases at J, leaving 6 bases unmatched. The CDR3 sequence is CASTTSGGAVGELFF. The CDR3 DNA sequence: TGTGCCAGCACCACTAGCGGGGGGGCAGTCGGGGAGCTGTTTTTT.

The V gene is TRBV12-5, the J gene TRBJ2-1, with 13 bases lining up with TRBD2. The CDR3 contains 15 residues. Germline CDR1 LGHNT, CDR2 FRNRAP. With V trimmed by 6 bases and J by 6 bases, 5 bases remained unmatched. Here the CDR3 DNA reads TGTGCTAGTGGAGCGGGACTAGCGGGGATCAATGAGCAGTTCTTC. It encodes CASGAGLAGINEQFF.

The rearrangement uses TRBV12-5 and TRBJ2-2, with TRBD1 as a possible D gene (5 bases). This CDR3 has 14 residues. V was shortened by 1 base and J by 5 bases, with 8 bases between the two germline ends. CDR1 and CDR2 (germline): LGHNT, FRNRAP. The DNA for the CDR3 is TGTGCTAGTGGTTTGGCAGGGTATACCGGGGAGCTGTTTTTT. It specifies CASGLAGYTGELFF.

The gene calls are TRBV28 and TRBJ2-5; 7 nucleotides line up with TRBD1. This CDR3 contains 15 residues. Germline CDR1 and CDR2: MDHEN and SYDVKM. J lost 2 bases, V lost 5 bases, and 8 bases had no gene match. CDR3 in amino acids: CASSHGTARQETQYF. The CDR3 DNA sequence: TGTGCCAGCAGTCACGGGACAGCTAGACAAGAGACCCAGTACTTC. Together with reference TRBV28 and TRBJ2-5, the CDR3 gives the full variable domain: DVKVTQSSRYLVKRTGEKVFLECVQDMDHENMFWYRQDPGLGLRLIYFSYDVKMKEKGDIPEGYSVSREKKERFSLILESASTNQTSMYLCASSHGTARQETQYFGPGTRLLVL.

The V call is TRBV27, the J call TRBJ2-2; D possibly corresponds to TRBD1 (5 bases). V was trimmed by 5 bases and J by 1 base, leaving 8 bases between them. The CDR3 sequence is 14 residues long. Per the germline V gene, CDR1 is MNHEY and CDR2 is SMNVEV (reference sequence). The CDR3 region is CASSGGQNTGELFF. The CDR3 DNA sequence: TGTGCCAGCAGTGGCGGACAGAACACCGGGGAGCTGTTTTTT.

The CDR3 nucleotides read TGTGCCAGTAGTATTGTGGGACTAGGGAGGGAGCAGTACTTC. It codes for CASSIVGLGREQYF. The rearrangement joins TRBV19 to TRBJ2-7, with 8 bases fitting TRBD2. This CDR3 is built from 14 residues. V was pared by 3 bases and J by 7 bases, with 8 bases of the junction left unmatched. From germline, CDR1 is LNHDA and CDR2 SQIVND (reference sequence).

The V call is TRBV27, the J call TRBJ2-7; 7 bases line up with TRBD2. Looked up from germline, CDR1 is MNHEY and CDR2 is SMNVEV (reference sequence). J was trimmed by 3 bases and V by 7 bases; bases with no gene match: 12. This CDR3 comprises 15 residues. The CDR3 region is CASKRGLRDYYEQYF. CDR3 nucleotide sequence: TGTGCCAGCAAGAGGGGCCTAAGGGACTACTACGAGCAGTACTTC.

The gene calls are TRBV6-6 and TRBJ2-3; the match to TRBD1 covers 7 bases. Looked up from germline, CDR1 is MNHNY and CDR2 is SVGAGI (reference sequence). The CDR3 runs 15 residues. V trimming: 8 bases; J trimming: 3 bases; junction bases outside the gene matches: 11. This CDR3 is CASGQDRSETDTQYF. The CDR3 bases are TGTGCCAGCGGACAGGACAGGTCGGAGACAGATACGCAGTATTTT.

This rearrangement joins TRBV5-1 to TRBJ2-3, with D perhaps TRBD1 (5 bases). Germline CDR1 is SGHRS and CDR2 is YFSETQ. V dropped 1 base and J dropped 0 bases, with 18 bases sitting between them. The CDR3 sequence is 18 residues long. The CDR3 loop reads CASSLPPGRGQSTDTQYF. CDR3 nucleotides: TGCGCCAGCAGCTTGCCCCCCGGAAGGGGCCAGAGCACAGATACGCAGTATTTT.

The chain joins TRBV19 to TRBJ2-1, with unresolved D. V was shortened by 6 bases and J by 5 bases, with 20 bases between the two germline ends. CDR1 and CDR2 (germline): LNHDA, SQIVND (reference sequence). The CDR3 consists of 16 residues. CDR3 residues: CASSAEESPLHNEQFF. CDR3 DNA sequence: TGTGCCAGTAGCGCTGAGGAAAGTCCTCTACACAATGAGCAGTTCTTC.

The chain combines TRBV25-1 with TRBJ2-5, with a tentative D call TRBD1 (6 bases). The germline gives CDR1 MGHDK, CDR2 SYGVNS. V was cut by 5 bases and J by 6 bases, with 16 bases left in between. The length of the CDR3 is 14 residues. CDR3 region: CASSNQGSRKTQYF. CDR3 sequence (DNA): TGTGCCAGCAGTAACCAGGGGAGTAGGAAGACCCAGTACTTC.

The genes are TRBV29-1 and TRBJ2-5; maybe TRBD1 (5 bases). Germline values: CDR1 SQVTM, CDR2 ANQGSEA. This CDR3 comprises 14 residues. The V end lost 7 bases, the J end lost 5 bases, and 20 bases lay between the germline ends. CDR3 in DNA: TGCAGCGCCGGAAACGACAGAGAAAGGGAGACCCAGTACTTC. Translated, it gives CSAGNDRERETQYF.

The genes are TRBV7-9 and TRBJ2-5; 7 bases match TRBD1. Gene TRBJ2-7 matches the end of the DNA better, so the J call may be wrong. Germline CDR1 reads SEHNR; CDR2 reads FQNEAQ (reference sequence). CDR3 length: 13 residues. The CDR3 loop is CAATKGAQGEQYF. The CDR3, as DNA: TGTGCGGCAACCAAGGGGGCGCAGGGCGAGCAGTACTTC.

CDR3 amino acids: CASSLDRGVGQPQHF. CDR3 nucleotide sequence: TGTGCCAGCAGCCTGGACAGGGGTGTTGGACAGCCCCAGCATTTT. The rearrangement uses TRBV11-1 and TRBJ1-5, with 9 bases matching TRBD1. Trimming took 5 bases from V and 7 from J; bases not matched to a gene: 9. The V gene's germline CDR1 is SGHAT and CDR2 FQDESV (reference sequence). CDR3 length: 15 residues.